A single sample is the source of the 6 T cell receptor beta chains below, sequenced in a study of blood T cells in healthy people across ages. The use of a sample-barcoded 5' primer and a J-beta primer mix characterized a second PCR of 7 to 11 cycles. TCRdb analysed the 5' RACE reads with MiXCR anew, one entry per CDR3 protein. The data show around 780,000 distinct CDR3 sequences, roughly three fifths seen once. Input material: blood. Receptors originate from a man in his forties or fifties in good health.

Only a few counts were recorded for this clonotype. This sequence joins TRBV4-2 and TRBJ2-6, with TRBD1 identical over 12 bases. Per germline, CDR1 LGHNA and CDR2 YNFKEQ. The CDR3 is 17 amino acids. The V gene end was trimmed by 4 bases and the J gene end by 10 bases; junction bases not matched to a gene: 11. The chain's CDR3 is CASSRNSGTGGMNVLTF. The CDR3 DNA follows: TGTGCCAGCAGCCGAAATTCCGGGACAGGGGGCATGAACGTCCTGACTTTC.

CDR3: CASSLLLTYNEQFF. The CDR3 DNA reads as TGTGCCAGCAGCTTACTGCTTACCTACAATGAGCAGTTCTTC. The chain combines TRBV7-9 with TRBJ2-1; D is ambiguous. Germline V gene lookup returns CDR1 SEHNR and CDR2 FQNEAQ (reference sequence). With 2 bases removed from V and 2 bases from J, the gap between germline ends came to 7 bases. This CDR3 contains 14 residues.

The chain is built from TRBV28 and TRBJ1-5; possibly TRBD1 for D (6 bases). Germline V gene lookup returns CDR1 MDHEN and CDR2 SYDVKM. This CDR3 is 15 amino acids long. Trimming pared 6 bases from V and 2 bases from J, leaving 14 bases between. CDR3 protein: CASRLKQGGNQPQHF. DNA for the CDR3: TGTGCCAGCAGATTGAAACAGGGAGGCAATCAGCCCCAGCATTTT.

This clonotype was counted only a few times. V is TRBV24-1 and J is TRBJ1-4, with a possible D match to TRBD1 (5 bases). The germline V and J ends were trimmed by 3 bases and 0 bases, with 10 bases remaining between them. Germline CDR1 reads KGHDR; CDR2 reads SFDVKD. This CDR3 has 16 residues. This chain's CDR3 is CATSDGTKTTNEKLFF. DNA for the CDR3: TGTGCCACCAGTGATGGGACTAAAACAACTAATGAAAAACTGTTTTTT.

This chain links TRBV6-2 or TRBV6-3 with TRBJ2-7, with D perhaps TRBD1 (6 bases). There are 13 residues in the CDR3. V lost 7 bases and J 3 bases, leaving 13 bases between the germline ends. Germline CDR1 reads MNHEY; CDR2 reads SVGEGT. The CDR3 sequence is CASKYGQHYEQYF. The CDR3 nucleotides read TGTGCCAGCAAGTACGGACAGCACTACGAGCAGTACTTC.

The V gene is TRBV27, the J gene TRBJ2-6; D is unresolved. Germline V gene sequence: CDR1 MNHEY, CDR2 SMNVEV (reference sequence). V lost 3 bases and J 0 bases, leaving 12 bases between the germline ends. This CDR3 has 17 residues. The CDR3 loop is CASSFNGFGSGANVLTF. CDR3 sequence (DNA): TGTGCCAGCAGTTTTAATGGCTTCGGCTCTGGGGCCAACGTCCTGACTTTC.